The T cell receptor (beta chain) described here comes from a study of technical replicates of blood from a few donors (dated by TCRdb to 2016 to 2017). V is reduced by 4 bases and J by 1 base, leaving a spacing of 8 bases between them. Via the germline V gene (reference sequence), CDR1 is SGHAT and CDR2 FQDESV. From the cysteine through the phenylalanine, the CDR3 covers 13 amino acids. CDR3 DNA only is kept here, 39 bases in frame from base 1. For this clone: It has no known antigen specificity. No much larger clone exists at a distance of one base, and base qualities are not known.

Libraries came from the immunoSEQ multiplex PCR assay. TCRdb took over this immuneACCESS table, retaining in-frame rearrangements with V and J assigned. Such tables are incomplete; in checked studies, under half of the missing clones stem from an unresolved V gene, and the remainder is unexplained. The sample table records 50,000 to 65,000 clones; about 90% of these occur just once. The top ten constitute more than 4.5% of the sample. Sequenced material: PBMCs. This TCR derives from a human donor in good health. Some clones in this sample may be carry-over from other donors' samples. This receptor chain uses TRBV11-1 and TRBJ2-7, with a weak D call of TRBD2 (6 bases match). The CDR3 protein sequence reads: CASSSGDSYEQYF. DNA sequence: TGTGCCAGCAGCTCGGGGGATTCCTACGAGCAGTACTTC.